This T cell receptor (beta chain) was obtained from a study of shared clonotypes between healthy human individuals. General study results and limits: Several donors shared approximately 5% of their naive CD4 clonotypes.

Here immunoSEQ multiplex PCR was the method, and the copy in TCRdb shows in-frame clones only, minus some. The sample lists around 940,000 clones, less than 85% occurring once. The germline CDR1 and CDR2 sequences are MNHNS and SASEGT. J was trimmed by 6 bases and V by 2 bases; bases with no gene match: 8. CDR3 length equals 16 residues. Concerning this clone itself: Its antigen remains unknown.

The chain joins TRBV6-1 to TRBJ2-2, with 8 bases that match TRBD1. The receptor comes from a man between 18 and 29 years old in good health. Material for sequencing was memory CD4+ T cells sorted from blood. The subset denotes: CD45RA-negative fraction. The CDR3 DNA follows: TGTGCCAGCAGTGAAAGATACAGGGGGGATGCCGGGGAGCTGTTTTTT. It is translated as CASSERYRGDAGELFF.